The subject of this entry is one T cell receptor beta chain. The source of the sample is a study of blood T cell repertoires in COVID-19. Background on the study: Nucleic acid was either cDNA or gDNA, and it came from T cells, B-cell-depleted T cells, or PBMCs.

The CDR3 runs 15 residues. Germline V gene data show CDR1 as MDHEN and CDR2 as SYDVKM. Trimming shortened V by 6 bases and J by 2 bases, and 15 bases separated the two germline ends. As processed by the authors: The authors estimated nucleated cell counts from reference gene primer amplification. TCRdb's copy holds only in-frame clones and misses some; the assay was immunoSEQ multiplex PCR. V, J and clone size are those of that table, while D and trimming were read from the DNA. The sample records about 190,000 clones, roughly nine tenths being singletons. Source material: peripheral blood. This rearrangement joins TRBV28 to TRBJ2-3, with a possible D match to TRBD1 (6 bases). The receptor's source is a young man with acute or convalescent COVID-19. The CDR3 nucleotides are TGTGCCAGCAGGGGACCGGGACAACTCACAGATACGCAGTATTTT. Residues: CASRGPGQLTDTQYF.